This T cell receptor (beta chain) appears in the sequencing data of a study of OX40 agonist ivuxolimab in advanced cancers. The wider study: Dose-escalation patients were diagnosed with hepatocellular carcinoma, melanoma, renal cell cancer or head and neck cancer. Checkpoint inhibitors had been given previously to under 50% of patients.

Worth noting for this clone: Its matching antigen is unknown.

The table came from immunoSEQ multiplex PCR; TCRdb's copy has only in-frame clones and leaves some out. This sample has tens of thousands of clones; less than 85% occur once, and the top ten carry approximately 28%. Findings of the study overall: Relatively little clonal expansion, among the lowest observed, appeared in partial responders at 0.1-3.0 mg/kg. Relative to CD4+ cells, CD8+ T cells on average had more expanded clones.

Between the trimmed V and J ends, which lost 1 base and 10 bases, there was a span of 4 bases. In germline, CDR1 is SEHNR, CDR2 FQNEAQ (reference sequence). This CDR3 region has 11 residues. This chain joins TRBV7-9 and TRBJ1-4; D is unresolved. This sample comprised CD4+ or CD8+ T cells sorted from blood, obtained in a trial of the OX40 agonist ivuxolimab. The clonotype comes from an adult with an advanced solid tumor such as melanoma, head and neck, liver or kidney cancer. The CDR3 region has the DNA TGTGCCAGCAGCTTAGGGGGAAAACTGTTTTTT. It encodes CASSLGGKLFF. Full variable domain (rest looked up from reference TRBV7-9 and TRBJ1-4): DTGVSQNPRHKITKRGQNVTFRCDPISEHNRLYWYRQTLGQGPEFLTYFQNEAQLEKSRLLSDRFSAERPKGSFSTLEIQRTEQGDSAMYLCASSLGGKLFFGSGTQLSVL.